This is a list of T cell receptor beta chains from one sample in a study of human T cells and chemical hapten exposure. TCRdb passed the RACE reads through MiXCR, listing each CDR3 protein once. The table has about 84,000 distinct CDR3 sequences, around 9.3% seen once; the top ten hold less than 5%. This sample comprised whole blood, obtained in connection with sensitization to the hapten diphenylcyclopropenone (DPC). Receptors originate from a woman in her 50s with alopecia areata. Some clones in this sample may be carry-over from other donors' samples. CDR3s include the opening cysteine and the closing phenylalanine or tryptophan. Fields, in order: V gene, J gene, CDR3 length, clone size, D gene, CDR3 DNA, CDR3 protein. The D gene is left open where the match is weak. Size is omitted from some rows. Given values are once, few, many or a class for expanded clones.

v_gene: TRBV11-2; j_gene: TRBJ2-7; len: 12; abundance: many; d_gene: .; CDR3nt: TGTGCCAGCAGACTACAGGCCTACGAGCAGTACTTC; CDR3aa: CASRLQAYEQYF
v_gene: TRBV11-2; j_gene: TRBJ2-3; len: 14; abundance: .; d_gene: .; CDR3nt: TGTGCCAGCAGCTTAGACCCGGGGACGCTTGCGCAGTATTTT; CDR3aa: CASSLDPGTLAQYF
v_gene: TRBV7-2; j_gene: TRBJ2-2; len: 14; abundance: many; d_gene: .; CDR3nt: TGTGTCAGTGGCGGAGCTACGAACACCGGGGAGCTGTTTTTT; CDR3aa: CVSGGATNTGELFF
v_gene: TRBV3-1; j_gene: TRBJ2-3; len: 13; abundance: few; d_gene: .; CDR3nt: TGTGCCAGCAGCCAAGAGAAGTGGGATACGCAGTATTTT; CDR3aa: CASSQEKWDTQYF
v_gene: TRBV20-1; j_gene: TRBJ2-7; len: 10; abundance: few; d_gene: .; CDR3nt: TGCAGTGCGCATCAGAGGCAGCAGTACTTC; CDR3aa: CSAHQRQQYF
v_gene: TRBV4-3; j_gene: TRBJ2-1; len: 14; abundance: medium-sized; d_gene: TRBD2; CDR3nt: TGCGCCAGCAGCCCGGGACTAGCGTACAATGAGCAGTTCTTC; CDR3aa: CASSPGLAYNEQFF
v_gene: TRBV6-5; j_gene: TRBJ1-5; len: 18; abundance: .; d_gene: TRBD1; CDR3nt: TGTGCCAGCAGACACCTTACTATAGGACAGGGGAGCAATCAGCCCCAGCATTTT; CDR3aa: CASRHLTIGQGSNQPQHF
v_gene: TRBV5-1; j_gene: TRBJ2-7; len: 13; abundance: many; d_gene: .; CDR3nt: TGCGCCAGCCAACCCGCAGGGTGGAACGAGCAGTACTTC; CDR3aa: CASQPAGWNEQYF
v_gene: TRBV7-2; j_gene: TRBJ1-2; len: 14; abundance: many; d_gene: TRBD1; CDR3nt: TGTGCCAGCAGCTTAGGAGGCAGGGGGCATGGCTACACCTTC; CDR3aa: CASSLGGRGHGYTF
v_gene: TRBV29-1; j_gene: TRBJ2-5; len: 12; abundance: many; d_gene: .; CDR3nt: TGCAGCGTTGTCACAATCCAAGAGACCCAGTACTTC; CDR3aa: CSVVTIQETQYF
v_gene: TRBV28; j_gene: TRBJ1-1; len: 15; abundance: .; d_gene: .; CDR3nt: TGTGCCAGCAGTGTTAGGGGAAAGGGGAACACTGAAGCTTTCTTT; CDR3aa: CASSVRGKGNTEAFF
v_gene: TRBV6-2/TRBV6-3; j_gene: TRBJ2-3; len: 14; abundance: .; d_gene: .; CDR3nt: TGTGCCAGCAGTTACACACAGGGAATAGATACGCAGTATTTT; CDR3aa: CASSYTQGIDTQYF
v_gene: TRBV29-1; j_gene: TRBJ1-2; len: 13; abundance: many; d_gene: TRBD1; CDR3nt: TGCAGCGTTGAGGGACAGGGAGGCGGTGGCTACACCTTC; CDR3aa: CSVEGQGGGGYTF
v_gene: TRBV6-6; j_gene: TRBJ1-1; len: 14; abundance: many; d_gene: .; CDR3nt: TGTGCCAGCAGCCCGCGGGGGACGAACACTGAAGCTTTCTTT; CDR3aa: CASSPRGTNTEAFF
v_gene: TRBV20-1; j_gene: TRBJ2-5; len: 11; abundance: few; d_gene: .; CDR3nt: TGCAGTGCTCACTCGAAAGAGACCCAGTACTTC; CDR3aa: CSAHSKETQYF
v_gene: TRBV19; j_gene: TRBJ1-4; len: 15; abundance: few; d_gene: .; CDR3nt: TGTGCCAGTAGTATCGTTGACAGCACTAATGAAAAACTGTTTTTT; CDR3aa: CASSIVDSTNEKLFF
v_gene: TRBV13; j_gene: TRBJ2-4; len: 17; abundance: many; d_gene: TRBD2; CDR3nt: TGTGCCAGCAGCGCGAGAGGACTAGCGGGCACCGAAAACATTCAGTACTTC; CDR3aa: CASSARGLAGTENIQYF
v_gene: TRBV7-9; j_gene: TRBJ1-1; len: 13; abundance: .; d_gene: .; CDR3nt: TGTGCCAGCAGCTATCGTATCGGGACTGAAGCTTTCTTT; CDR3aa: CASSYRIGTEAFF
v_gene: TRBV12-3/TRBV12-4; j_gene: TRBJ2-7; len: 12; abundance: few; d_gene: .; CDR3nt: TGTGCCAGCAGGCGCCTGGAGGGCGAGCAGTACTTC; CDR3aa: CASRRLEGEQYF
v_gene: TRBV24-1; j_gene: TRBJ2-3; len: 15; abundance: .; d_gene: TRBD1; CDR3nt: TGTGCCACCAGTGACCGGACAGGGCCGGCAGATACGCAGTATTTT; CDR3aa: CATSDRTGPADTQYF
v_gene: TRBV12-5; j_gene: TRBJ2-1; len: 14; abundance: many; d_gene: .; CDR3nt: TGTGCTAGTGGTTTGGAGGGGTACCTCAATGAGCAGTTCTTC; CDR3aa: CASGLEGYLNEQFF
v_gene: TRBV3-1; j_gene: TRBJ2-7; len: 16; abundance: few; d_gene: .; CDR3nt: TGTGCCAGCAGCCCTTTTTTACAGGGAGGCACCTACGAGCAGTACTTC; CDR3aa: CASSPFLQGGTYEQYF
v_gene: TRBV20-1; j_gene: TRBJ2-7; len: 13; abundance: .; d_gene: TRBD2; CDR3nt: TGCAGTGCTAGCAGCGGGAGCATCAACGAGCAGTACTTC; CDR3aa: CSASSGSINEQYF
v_gene: TRBV20-1; j_gene: TRBJ2-4; len: 14; abundance: .; d_gene: .; CDR3nt: TGCAGTGCTAATCCACGGCTAGCCAAAAACATTCAGTACTTC; CDR3aa: CSANPRLAKNIQYF
v_gene: TRBV27; j_gene: TRBJ1-5; len: 24; abundance: few; d_gene: .; CDR3nt: TGTGCCAGCAGACCAGGGAGATCAAAAGATCCGCAGGGGCGCTTGGATGGGCCGAATCAGCCCCAGCATTTT; CDR3aa: CASRPGRSKDPQGRLDGPNQPQHF
v_gene: TRBV20-1; j_gene: TRBJ2-5; len: 14; abundance: .; d_gene: .; CDR3nt: TGCAGTGCTCCGAAAGGGGGAGGTAGAGAGACCCAGTACTTC; CDR3aa: CSAPKGGGRETQYF
v_gene: TRBV28; j_gene: TRBJ2-1; len: 15; abundance: .; d_gene: TRBD2; CDR3nt: TGTGCCAGCAGTCCCGCTAGCGGGGACTACAATGAGCAGTTCTTC; CDR3aa: CASSPASGDYNEQFF
v_gene: TRBV20-1; j_gene: TRBJ2-2; len: 16; abundance: many; d_gene: .; CDR3nt: TGCAGTGCTAGAGACACTTACTTAACGGGGGACGGGGAGCTGTTTTTT; CDR3aa: CSARDTYLTGDGELFF
v_gene: TRBV18; j_gene: TRBJ2-5; len: 16; abundance: few; d_gene: .; CDR3nt: TGTGCCAGCTCACCACCAAACTCGGGGGTACAAGAGACCCAGTACTTC; CDR3aa: CASSPPNSGVQETQYF
v_gene: TRBV4-1; j_gene: TRBJ2-1; len: 14; abundance: .; d_gene: TRBD2; CDR3nt: TGCGCCAGCAGCCACCCGCCTAGCGGGAGAGGGCAGTTCTTC; CDR3aa: CASSHPPSGRGQFF
v_gene: TRBV18; j_gene: TRBJ2-7; len: 16; abundance: few; d_gene: .; CDR3nt: TGTGCCAGCTCACCTCCTAGCGAGACCGCCTCCTACGAGCAGTACTTC; CDR3aa: CASSPPSETASYEQYF
v_gene: TRBV7-8; j_gene: TRBJ1-4; len: 15; abundance: .; d_gene: .; CDR3nt: TGTGCCAGCAGCCTACTCAGGATAACTAATGAAAAACTGTTTTTT; CDR3aa: CASSLLRITNEKLFF
v_gene: TRBV6-2/TRBV6-3; j_gene: TRBJ2-1; len: 16; abundance: few; d_gene: TRBD1; CDR3nt: TGTGCCAGCAGCATTTACGGGACAGGGGGGCTGGGTGAGCAGTTCTTC; CDR3aa: CASSIYGTGGLGEQFF
v_gene: TRBV6-1; j_gene: TRBJ2-3; len: 13; abundance: .; d_gene: .; CDR3nt: TGTGCCAGCAGTGAAGCGTCGGCGGATACGCAGTATTTT; CDR3aa: CASSEASADTQYF
v_gene: TRBV7-6; j_gene: TRBJ2-1; len: 17; abundance: few; d_gene: TRBD1; CDR3nt: TGTGCCAGCAGCTCTCTCCGGGGACAGGGGAGGAGGAATGAGCAGTTCTTC; CDR3aa: CASSSLRGQGRRNEQFF
v_gene: TRBV7-2; j_gene: TRBJ2-4; len: 15; abundance: .; d_gene: TRBD2; CDR3nt: TGTGCCAGCAGCCCTACTGGACTAGCGGCGTACATTCAGTACTTC; CDR3aa: CASSPTGLAAYIQYF
v_gene: TRBV29-1; j_gene: TRBJ2-3; len: 14; abundance: .; d_gene: TRBD2; CDR3nt: TGCAGCGTTGAAAGCGGGGTCCTCACAGATACGCAGTATTTT; CDR3aa: CSVESGVLTDTQYF
v_gene: TRBV7-2; j_gene: TRBJ2-1; len: 16; abundance: .; d_gene: .; CDR3nt: TGTGCCAGCAGCTTCGGGCCCGGACAGATCTACAATGAGCAGTTCTTC; CDR3aa: CASSFGPGQIYNEQFF
v_gene: TRBV29-1; j_gene: TRBJ2-3; len: 16; abundance: few; d_gene: TRBD2; CDR3nt: TGCAGCGTCCCACTCGGGACTAGCGGGAGCACAGATACGCAGTATTTT; CDR3aa: CSVPLGTSGSTDTQYF
v_gene: TRBV20-1; j_gene: TRBJ2-1; len: 15; abundance: many; d_gene: .; CDR3nt: TGCAGTGTCTACCTCACTAGGAAAGGATACAATGAGCAGTTCTTC; CDR3aa: CSVYLTRKGYNEQFF
v_gene: TRBV11-3; j_gene: TRBJ2-2; len: 14; abundance: many; d_gene: TRBD2; CDR3nt: TGTGCCAGCAGCTTACGAGCGGGAGTTAGGGAGCTGTTTTTT; CDR3aa: CASSLRAGVRELFF
v_gene: TRBV5-4; j_gene: TRBJ1-3; len: 14; abundance: many; d_gene: TRBD1; CDR3nt: TGTGCCAGCAGCCCTGGGACAGCTGGAAACACCATATATTTT; CDR3aa: CASSPGTAGNTIYF
v_gene: TRBV5-1; j_gene: TRBJ2-5; len: 19; abundance: many; d_gene: TRBD2; CDR3nt: TGCGCCAGCAGCCCACTACCTCTGGGACTTAGCGGGTTTACTGAGACCCAGTACTTC; CDR3aa: CASSPLPLGLSGFTETQYF
v_gene: TRBV5-1; j_gene: TRBJ2-3; len: 17; abundance: many; d_gene: .; CDR3nt: TGCGCCAGCAGCTTGGCCGTTTCGGGTACTAGCACAGATACGCAGTATTTT; CDR3aa: CASSLAVSGTSTDTQYF
v_gene: TRBV5-4; j_gene: TRBJ2-5; len: 14; abundance: many; d_gene: .; CDR3nt: TGTGCCAGCAGCTTGGAAGCCAGTCGAGAGACCCAGTACTTC; CDR3aa: CASSLEASRETQYF
v_gene: TRBV20-1; j_gene: TRBJ2-3; len: 16; abundance: .; d_gene: TRBD2; CDR3nt: TGCAGTGCTCACGGATTCACTAGCGGGAGGAGGGATACGCAGTATTTT; CDR3aa: CSAHGFTSGRRDTQYF
v_gene: TRBV28; j_gene: TRBJ1-4; len: 11; abundance: .; d_gene: .; CDR3nt: TGTGCCAGCAGTTTGTCTGGAAAACTGTTTTTT; CDR3aa: CASSLSGKLFF
v_gene: TRBV14; j_gene: TRBJ1-4; len: 15; abundance: many; d_gene: .; CDR3nt: TGTGCCAGCAGCCAAGAGCGGGGGATCTACGAAAAACTGTTTTTT; CDR3aa: CASSQERGIYEKLFF
v_gene: TRBV5-4; j_gene: TRBJ2-1; len: 15; abundance: many; d_gene: TRBD2; CDR3nt: TGTGCCAGCAGCTTGCTAGCGGGGGCCTACAATGAGCAGTTCTTC; CDR3aa: CASSLLAGAYNEQFF
v_gene: TRBV28; j_gene: TRBJ2-7; len: 14; abundance: .; d_gene: .; CDR3nt: TGTGCCAGCAGTTTATTTCACAGGGCGTACGAGCAGTACTTC; CDR3aa: CASSLFHRAYEQYF
v_gene: TRBV29-1; j_gene: TRBJ2-1; len: 8; abundance: few; d_gene: .; CDR3nt: TGCAGCGGAGGGGGACAGTTCTTC; CDR3aa: CSGGGQFF
v_gene: TRBV20-1; j_gene: TRBJ1-5; len: 13; abundance: many; d_gene: .; CDR3nt: TGCAGTGCTAGTGGAGATAGCAATCAGCCCCAGCATTTT; CDR3aa: CSASGDSNQPQHF
v_gene: TRBV28; j_gene: TRBJ1-5; len: 14; abundance: .; d_gene: .; CDR3nt: TGTGCCAGCAGTCCGATCCGGGGAAATCAGCCCCAGCATTTT; CDR3aa: CASSPIRGNQPQHF
v_gene: TRBV6-1; j_gene: TRBJ1-1; len: 14; abundance: many; d_gene: .; CDR3nt: TGTGCCAGCAGTGGATCAGGGGAAGACACTGAAGCTTTCTTT; CDR3aa: CASSGSGEDTEAFF
v_gene: TRBV7-8; j_gene: TRBJ1-1; len: 16; abundance: few; d_gene: .; CDR3nt: TGTGCCAGCAGCTTTACGCCCGGACCGGTGAACACTGAAGCTTTCTTT; CDR3aa: CASSFTPGPVNTEAFF
v_gene: TRBV12-3/TRBV12-4; j_gene: TRBJ1-4; len: 17; abundance: many; d_gene: TRBD1; CDR3nt: TGTGCCAGCAGTTTCAAGGGGGCCTATGGAAGCTCGGAAAAACTGTTTTTT; CDR3aa: CASSFKGAYGSSEKLFF